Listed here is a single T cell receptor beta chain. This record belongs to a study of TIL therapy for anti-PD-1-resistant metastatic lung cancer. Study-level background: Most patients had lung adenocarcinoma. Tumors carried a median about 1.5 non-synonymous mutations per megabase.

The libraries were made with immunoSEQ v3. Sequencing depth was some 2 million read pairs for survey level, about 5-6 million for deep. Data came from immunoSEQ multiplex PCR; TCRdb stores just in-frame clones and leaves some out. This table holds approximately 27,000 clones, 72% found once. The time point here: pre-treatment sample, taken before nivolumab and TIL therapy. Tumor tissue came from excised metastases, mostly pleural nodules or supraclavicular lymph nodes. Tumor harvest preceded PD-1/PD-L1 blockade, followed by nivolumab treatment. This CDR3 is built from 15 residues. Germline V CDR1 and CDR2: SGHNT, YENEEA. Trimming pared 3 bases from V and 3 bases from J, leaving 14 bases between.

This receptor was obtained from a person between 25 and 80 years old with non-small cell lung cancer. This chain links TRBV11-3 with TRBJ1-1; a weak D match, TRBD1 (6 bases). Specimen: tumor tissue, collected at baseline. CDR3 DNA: TGTGCCAGCAGCTTTCGGGGGGCGCCGGACACTGAAGCTTTCTTT. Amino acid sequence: CASSFRGAPDTEAFF.